This entry lists 28 T cell receptor beta chains sequenced from one sample in a study of cytomegalovirus exposure and HLA in healthy donors (dated by TCRdb to about 2017). The method behind the library was the immunoSEQ multiplex PCR assay. TCRdb limited this immuneACCESS table to in-frame rearrangements with V and J called. A share of clones is missing; checked studies link under half to unresolved V genes, and the rest is unexplained. For this sample there are 150,000 to 200,000 clones; roughly 88% appear just once. The ten top clones hold over 10% of the sample. The source material was PBMCs. Every receptor here comes from a young woman in good health and CMV-seropositive.

J is TRBJ1-1 and V is TRBV30, with a tentative D call TRBD1 (5 bases). V was trimmed by 3 bases and J by 11 bases, leaving 16 bases between them. The CDR3 spans 12 residues. Germline V gene data show CDR1 as GTSNPN and CDR2 as SVGIG (reference sequence). The CDR3 loop is CAWRLTPGAAFF. The CDR3 DNA reads as TGTGCCTGGAGACTAACCCCTGGGGCGGCTTTCTTT.

The chain has TRBV27 and TRBJ2-1; D remains unclear. The CDR3 extends over 14 amino acids. Germline V gene lookup returns CDR1 MNHEY and CDR2 SMNVEV (reference sequence). V gave up 6 bases and J gave up 5 bases, with 14 bases separating them. CDR3 protein: CASRFLGSDNEQFF. As DNA, the CDR3 is TGTGCCAGCAGGTTTTTGGGCAGTGACAATGAGCAGTTCTTC.

The chain has TRBV19 and TRBJ1-2; D perhaps matches TRBD1 (5 bases). This CDR3 comprises 13 residues. V was pared by 8 bases and J by 10 bases, with 20 bases between. Germline V CDR1 and CDR2: LNHDA, SQIVND (reference sequence). The CDR3 DNA follows: TGTGCCAGTCACAGAACCGGGACTGAAAACTACACCTTC. It yields the protein CASHRTGTENYTF.

The V gene is TRBV19, the J gene TRBJ1-1; 7 nucleotides align to TRBD1. The length of the CDR3 is 16 residues. Germline values: CDR1 LNHDA, CDR2 SQIVND (reference sequence). J gave up 5 bases and V 5 bases, and 14 bases lay outside the gene matches. The DNA of the CDR3 is TGTGCCAGTAGTGGACTATTGACAGGGACCCCAACTGAAGCTTTCTTT. Protein product: CASSGLLTGTPTEAFF.

The V and J genes are TRBV25-1 and TRBJ2-7; D is perhaps TRBD1 (6 bases). The V and J ends lost 7 bases and 4 bases respectively, with 17 bases between them. Germline CDR1 MGHDK, CDR2 SYGVNS. The CDR3 has 14 residues. The CDR3 is CASTGVGLEYEQYF. Here the CDR3 DNA reads TGTGCCAGCACAGGGGTCGGTTTGGAATACGAGCAGTACTTC.

The chain carries TRBV7-9 and TRBJ2-2; TRBD1 agrees at 7 bases. Unmatched junction bases numbered 3, after V lost 1 base and J lost 4 bases. Looked up from germline, CDR1 is SEHNR and CDR2 is FQNEAQ (reference sequence). This CDR3 region has 15 residues. CDR3 in amino acids: CASSLEGQITGELFF. In DNA form, the CDR3 reads TGTGCCAGCAGCTTAGAGGGACAGATCACCGGGGAGCTGTTTTTT.

This clone has just a few counts. J is TRBJ1-2 and V is TRBV6-1; 8 bases map to TRBD1. There are 14 residues in the CDR3. Germline CDR1 MNHNS, CDR2 SASEGT. Trimming removed 4 bases from V and 2 bases from J; junction bases left unmatched: 3. CDR3 amino acids: CASSARTGNYGYTF. The DNA of the CDR3 is TGTGCCAGCAGTGCCCGGACAGGGAACTATGGCTACACCTTC.

V is TRBV19 and J is TRBJ2-6; D possibly corresponds to TRBD1 (6 bases). Germline-derived CDR1 and CDR2 are LNHDA and SQIVND (reference sequence). With 8 bases removed from V and 4 bases from J, the gap between germline ends came to 21 bases. There are 17 residues in the CDR3. CDR3 coding DNA: TGTGCCAGTGGAAGCGGATCCAGGGGATCCGGGGCCAACGTCCTGACTTTC. This encodes CASGSGSRGSGANVLTF.

CDR3 protein: CASSLSGQGTDQPQHF. CDR3 nucleotide sequence: TGCGCCAGCAGCTTGTCGGGCCAGGGAACCGATCAGCCCCAGCATTTT. This chain connects TRBV5-1 to TRBJ1-5, with D possibly matching TRBD1 (5 bases). Germline lookup yields CDR1 SGHRS and CDR2 YFSETQ. The CDR3 has 16 residues. Trimming removed 1 base from V and 5 bases from J, with 16 bases in between.

The rearrangement links TRBV4-1 to TRBJ2-1; the D is unclear. Germline-derived CDR1 and CDR2 are MGHRA and YSYEKL. The CDR3 runs to 16 residues. V shed 0 bases and J shed 4 bases, with 13 bases lying between them. The CDR3 spells CASSQDDSPIYNEQFF. The CDR3 bases are TGCGCCAGCAGCCAAGATGATAGCCCAATTTACAATGAGCAGTTCTTC.

The rearrangement joins TRBV5-4 to TRBJ2-2, with 9 bases fitting TRBD2. Per the germline V gene, CDR1 is SGHNT and CDR2 is YYREEE (reference sequence). V dropped 4 bases and J dropped 7; count of bases not matched to a gene: 11. CDR3 length: 16 residues. The CDR3 loop reads CASSRPPAGGIGELFF. The CDR3, as DNA: TGTGCCAGCAGCCGTCCCCCAGCGGGAGGTATCGGGGAGCTGTTTTTT. Complete variable domain (other parts from reference TRBV5-4 and TRBJ2-2): ETGVTQSPTHLIKTRGQQVTLRCSSQSGHNTVSWYQQALGQGPQFIFQYYREEENGRGNFPPRFSGLQFPNYSSELNVNALELDDSALYLCASSRPPAGGIGELFFGEGSRLTVL.

The chain recombines TRBV9 with TRBJ2-7; TRBD2 matches 7 bases. The CDR3 has 16 residues. The trim removed 2 bases at V and 0 bases at J, leaving 8 bases unmatched. CDR1 is SGDLS, CDR2 YYNGEE, per germline. The CDR3 loop reads CASSVPLARSSYEQYF. CDR3 sequence (DNA): TGTGCCAGCAGCGTCCCACTAGCGCGGAGCTCCTACGAGCAGTACTTC.

This chain connects TRBV5-1 to TRBJ2-3; 10 positions match TRBD2. Germline V gene sequence: CDR1 SGHRS, CDR2 YFSETQ. CDR3 length: 15 amino acids. V trimming: 2 bases; J trimming: 5 bases; junction bases outside the gene matches: 5. The CDR3 region has the DNA TGCGCCAGCAGCTTTGCTAGCGGGAGTGGAGATACGCAGTATTTT. This translates into CASSFASGSGDTQYF.

This clone was observed once. The rearrangement joins TRBV14 to TRBJ1-1, with D unresolved. V was pared by 5 bases and J by 4 bases, with 11 bases between. Germline CDR1 SGHDN, CDR2 FVKESK. The CDR3 length is 13 residues. CDR3 nucleotides: TGTGCCAGCAGCGAGGGAACGGGCACTGAAGCTTTCTTT. Protein product: CASSEGTGTEAFF.

This chain uses TRBV11-2 with TRBJ1-1; D remains ambiguous. The CDR3 extends over 13 amino acids. The V gene's germline CDR1 is SGHAT and CDR2 FQNNGV. V was pared by 6 bases and J by 3 bases, with 11 bases between. CDR3: CASRSTPDTEAFF. For the CDR3, the DNA is TGTGCCAGCAGATCTACTCCGGACACTGAAGCTTTCTTT.

The chain is built from TRBV6-1 and TRBJ1-2; 7 bases agree with TRBD1. The germline V gene has CDR1 MNHNS and CDR2 SASEGT. CDR3 size: 13 residues. J lost 1 base, V lost 6 bases, and 2 bases had no gene match. CDR3 amino acids: CASRTGNNYGYTF. As DNA, the CDR3 is TGTGCCAGCAGGACAGGGAATAACTATGGCTACACCTTC.

This clone has just one count. The J gene is TRBJ2-1, the V gene TRBV9; 7 nucleotides line up with TRBD2. The CDR3 covers 16 residues. Germline trimming cut 4 bases from V and 8 bases from J; bases unmatched to any gene: 15. CDR1 and CDR2 (germline): SGDLS, YYNGEE. DNA of the CDR3: TGTGCCAGCAGCCCTCCTTTACTGGGGGGGAAAGATGAGCAGTTCTTC. Its protein is CASSPPLLGGKDEQFF.

The V and J genes are TRBV6-6 and TRBJ1-5; no clear D. V dropped 5 bases and J dropped 9 bases, with 8 bases sitting between them. In germline, CDR1 is MNHNY, CDR2 SVGAGI (reference sequence). This CDR3 contains 11 residues. For the CDR3, the DNA is TGTGCCAGCAGTCCCCTCGGGCCCCAGCATTTT. Translation: CASSPLGPQHF.

The chain is built from TRBV10-2 and TRBJ2-1; 10 bases match TRBD2. With V trimmed by 6 bases and J by 2 bases, 1 base remained unmatched. Germline lookup yields CDR1 WSHSY and CDR2 SAAADI. The CDR3 runs 14 residues. The CDR3 reads CASRLAGAYNEQFF. CDR3 nucleotide sequence: TGCGCCAGCAGGCTAGCGGGAGCCTACAATGAGCAGTTCTTC.

The chain is built from TRBV9 and TRBJ1-2; 8 bases match TRBD1. V lost 3 bases and J lost 8; bases outside the gene matches: 6. This CDR3 is built from 13 residues. Germline V gene sequence: CDR1 SGDLS, CDR2 YYNGEE. The CDR3 DNA follows: TGTGCCAGCAGCGAGGCAGGGGGCGAAGGCTACACCTTC. It encodes CASSEAGGEGYTF.

The rearrangement uses TRBV7-9 and TRBJ2-5; D possibly corresponds to TRBD1 (5 bases). The CDR3 runs 15 residues. Germline V gene lookup returns CDR1 SEHNR and CDR2 FQNEAQ (reference sequence). V was cut by 3 bases and J by 1 base, with 12 bases left in between. CDR3 DNA sequence: TGTGCCAGCAGCTTCTTTAAAAGGGGCCAAGAGACCCAGTACTTC. Protein: CASSFFKRGQETQYF.

The V gene is TRBV7-9, the J gene TRBJ2-2, with D uncertain. Looked up from germline, CDR1 is SEHNR and CDR2 is FQNEAQ (reference sequence). Trimming took 5 bases from V and 8 from J, leaving 9 bases between them. This CDR3 spans 12 amino acids. CDR3 bases: TGTGCCAGCAGCCTCTCACTGGGGGAGCTGTTTTTT. Protein product: CASSLSLGELFF.

This clone was counted a single time. The chain combines TRBV6-5 with TRBJ2-7; D is unclear. CDR1 is MNHEY and CDR2 is SVGAGI in the germline V gene. Trimming pared 4 bases from V and 1 base from J, leaving 11 bases between. This CDR3 is 14 amino acids long. The CDR3, as DNA: TGTGCCAGCAGTTCACCGACAAAATCCTACGAGCAGTACTTC. Protein: CASSSPTKSYEQYF.

This clone was found once. This chain uses TRBV27 with TRBJ2-7; D may be TRBD1 (6 bases). Trimming cost V 4 bases and J 0 bases, with 19 bases left between them. There are 17 residues in the CDR3. Germline V gene sequence: CDR1 MNHEY, CDR2 SMNVEV (reference sequence). The CDR3 here is CASSSLTGFLTSYEQYF. The CDR3 DNA reads TGTGCCAGCAGTTCTCTCACAGGGTTTCTAACCTCCTACGAGCAGTACTTC.

The table lists this clone with a few counts. The V and J genes are TRBV19 and TRBJ1-5, with no clear D. This CDR3 comprises 14 residues. V lost 1 base, J lost 0 bases, and 4 bases lay in between. Germline CDR1 reads LNHDA; CDR2 reads SQIVND (reference sequence). CDR3 in DNA: TGTGCCAGTAGTATAGTCCGTAGCAATCAGCCCCAGCATTTT. Protein product: CASSIVRSNQPQHF.

This chain links TRBV4-1 with TRBJ2-2, with 8 bases matching TRBD2. Unmatched junction bases numbered 12, after V lost 4 bases and J lost 5 bases. The CDR3 consists of 17 residues. Germline assignment: CDR1 MGHRA and CDR2 YSYEKL. DNA for the CDR3: TGCGCCAGCAGCCGCCCCTCCGGGAGGGCCGGGACCGGGGAGCTGTTTTTT. This translates into CASSRPSGRAGTGELFF.

The rearrangement links TRBV4-1 to TRBJ2-7, with TRBD2 identical over 7 bases. V gave up 1 base and J gave up 3 bases; unmatched junction bases: 18. CDR1 is MGHRA, CDR2 YSYEKL, per germline. The CDR3 totals 19 residues. The CDR3 region has the DNA TGCGCCAGCAGCCAAGCTGTTGCGGGAGAGAGTTATGGGAGCTACGAGCAGTACTTC. Residues: CASSQAVAGESYGSYEQYF.

This clone was counted a few times. The V call is TRBV5-1, the J call TRBJ1-5; 8 bases are shared with TRBD1. The ends lost 4 bases at V and 7 bases at J; junction bases unmatched: 7. The V gene's germline CDR1 is SGHRS and CDR2 YFSETQ. This CDR3 has 14 amino acids. CDR3 protein: CASSIGQGGQPQHF. CDR3 DNA: TGCGCCAGCAGCATTGGACAGGGAGGACAGCCCCAGCATTTT.